This T cell receptor (beta chain) was found in a study of cytomegalovirus exposure and HLA in healthy donors (dated by TCRdb to the late 2010s). With respect to the entire study: According to an earlier analysis of 550 to 700 of the donors, about 179 million T cells yielded over 90 million unique TCR beta sequences and 276 Gb of sequence data. Of the 398 genotyped donors, approximately 83% fell in the genetic ancestry cluster associated with self-reported Caucasian donors. Because of strong linkage in the cohort, a few DR-DQ haplotypes were treated as single units for association and clustering. To predict cytomegalovirus infection status, the study combined high-throughput TCR immunosequencing, statistical association of individual TCRs with disease status, and machine learning. The later analysis used no new phenotypic data to find candidate immune exposures, relying instead on TCR beta sequences and their occurrence across donors. The study aimed to test whether cataloging public T cell receptors could reveal signatures of past pathogen exposure. The study profiled the T cell repertoires of under 700 subjects by immunosequencing and related them to cytomegalovirus serostatus. Every discovery cohort repertoire had been produced on one sequencing platform. Donor age, sex, ethnicity and CMV serostatus were collected together with the repertoire data. An earlier analysis of 500 to 750 of the donors applied high-throughput TCR beta sequencing to assess whether each TCR beta V gene segment acted as functional or pseudogenic. A later genetic analysis took genome-wide SNP genotypes for 398 of the 666 donors and used that subset as a discovery cohort. Approximately 330 gigabases of sequencing data and about 92 million unique TCR sequences made up an early release that covered under 750 HLA-typed donors. Both class I and class II loci were covered by HLA typing, at four-digit resolution. Among about 410 genotyped donors of the cohort, an average of approximately 240,000 unique TCR beta nucleotide sequences was sequenced per donor, of which about 19% were non-productive. Typing coverage varied by locus: about 620-630 donors for A, B, C, DRB1 and DQB1; roughly 500 for DQA1; about 600 for DPA1; 450 to 480 for DPB1. To study patterns of TCR occurrence, a later analysis re-analyzed previously published TCR beta repertoires from more than 550 donors and added high-resolution HLA genotyping. Along with the approximately 700-subject first cohort, a separate validation cohort of approximately 110 different subjects was used.

Receptor libraries were prepared by the immunoSEQ multiplex PCR assay. For the multiplex PCR, a mixture combining 60 forward primers for TCR Vbeta segments and 13 reverse primers for TCR Jbeta segments was used. Amplification of the CDR3 region of rearranged TCR beta genes was performed with a multiplex PCR assay on genomic DNA. On the Illumina HiSeq System, the amplified TCR beta libraries were sequenced as 87-base-pair reads. In the source study's methods: A later analysis tallied roughly 78 million unique TCR beta chains across the 550 to 850 repertoires, and some 10 million of those chains were shared by two or more donors. Raw reads were error-corrected and collapsed into unique sequences with a nearest-neighbor algorithm that merged closely related sequences to remove PCR and sequencing errors. CDR3 sequences were aligned to IMGT reference sequences to assign V, D and J gene segments. Each retained sequence needed at least a six-nucleotide match to both a V gene segment and a J gene segment. Rearrangements were classified as productive when the CDR3 lacked stop codons and remained in frame with V and J, and all other rearrangements were classified as non-productive. Following IMGT convention, CDR3 was defined as the stretch from the second conserved V-encoded cysteine up to the conserved J-encoded phenylalanine. The earlier analysis of roughly 590 of the donors excluded sequences that lacked an unambiguous match to a single V gene segment. In an earlier analysis of 587 of the donors, V segments were called functional above 56.7% productive rearrangements and were called segregating when the between-donor standard deviation exceeded 5%. A statistical classification framework was built to diagnose cytomegalovirus status from the catalog of TCR beta chain sequences. V and J gene assignment, in a later analysis, came from comparing TCR nucleotide sequences with IMGT/GENE-DB human TR gene sequences. A later analysis assigned CDR3 sequences and most-parsimonious VDJ recombination scenarios with the TCRdist pipeline. In a later analysis, every TCR beta chain was defined by the combination of its CDR3 amino acid sequence and its V-gene family, and reads without a unique V-gene family were dropped. In a later analysis, several hundred highly shared, low-generation-probability nucleotide sequences were removed to address suspected cross-contamination and a sequencing artifact. In a later analysis, a clonal expansion index for each public chain was calculated from normalized within-repertoire ranks of inferred template counts. In a later analysis, generation probabilities were computed using a VDJ recombination model fitted to out-of-frame rearrangements, and the results were checked against IGoR. In a later analysis, hypergeometric tests were used to score TCR-TCR, TCR-HLA and TCR-CMV co-occurrence, with a repertoire-size bias correction applied to TCR pairs. A later analysis estimated false discovery rates by permuting HLA or CMV assignments 20 times. In a later analysis, co-occurring TCRs were grouped using DBSCAN, with TCRdist sequence similarity added in when clustering inside HLA-allele-positive subsets. For co-occurrence clustering, repertoires with fewer than 30,000 or more than 120,000 public chains were excluded, along with roughly 5 repertoires with anomalous nucleotide sharing. TCRdb holds this immuneACCESS table with in-frame rearrangements only. Some clones are missing; in checked studies, unresolved V genes explain under half, and the rest has no known cause. The DNA was the basis for D and trimming; V, J and clone size are from that table. The sample yields under 85,000 clones; around 81% were counted once. Roughly 1.5% of the sample belongs to the ten largest clones.

This clone was detected only once. Its antigen remains undetermined. There are no base qualities to consult, and no much larger clone falls within one base. General study outcomes and caveats: The earlier analysis of 587 of the donors excluded around 17 rarely observed V segments, including chromosome 9 orphons, because counts were too low. Most TCR sequences were seen in very few donors, while some public TCRs were found in many individuals. In a later analysis, HLA-associated TCR beta chains showed more clonal expansion and lower generation probabilities than non-associated chains that were equally common. Most CMV-associated TCR beta chains appeared to be HLA-restricted in a later analysis, and the HLA associations seemed to be driven largely by CMV exposure. When HLA alleles, especially DR and DQ, strongly co-occurred, TCR associations were difficult to assign to individual alleles. Presence/absence analyses assumed roughly uniform sequencing depth across donors, an assumption that may not hold. According to a later analysis, TCR association rates differed among HLA loci, with DRB1 alleles showing the most associated TCRs and HLA-C alleles showing the fewest. This cohort had only TCR beta chains sequenced, and the lack of alpha or paired-chain data limited which features could be detected. A total of 164 TCR beta chains were listed by the study as associated with cytomegalovirus. V-gene and J-gene trimming of TCR beta chains was associated with a missense DCLRE1C variant in a later genetic analysis, and the association was replicated in an independent cohort. In an earlier analysis of some 540 of the donors, most TCR beta V segments appeared in productive rearrangements about 87% or about 30% of the time, broadly matching IMGT annotations. According to the authors, the approach could potentially be generalized to other disease states and immunological phenotypes. Linkage disequilibrium might explain the correlated functional status among segregating V segments, but an unknown experimental factor could not be ruled out. Because HLA typing was missing for some donors at each locus, association tests included only the typed subset. In a later analysis, several top co-occurrence clusters were reported to appear linked to parvovirus B19, influenza, CMV and Epstein-Barr virus. The classifier was reported to diagnose cytomegalovirus status with high specificity and sensitivity in both the original and validation cohorts. A further reported finding was that TCR beta sequences accurately predicted the HLA-A and HLA-B alleles for most subjects in the first cohort. The sequencing pipeline was judged likely to have produced a cluster of highly shared sequence variants as a technical artifact. For the cohort, immune exposure information was limited to CMV serostatus. Compared with the approximately 670-donor mean, donors in an Asian-associated ancestry cluster had fewer N-insertions in productive TCRs, according to a later genetic analysis. Specific HLA alleles were associated with 18,000 or so TCR beta sequences at a false discovery rate of 0.05 in a later analysis. A few of the identified cytomegalovirus-associated TCR beta chains were confirmed in vitro to be specific for cytomegalovirus antigens.

The cohort comprised around 700 healthy bone marrow donors. All cohort members were sampled while nominally healthy, although unrecorded immune exposures were likely present. The donor tested CMV seronegative, placing the donor among the 350 or so seronegative members of the cohort. A peripheral blood sample was provided by each donor, and peripheral blood mononuclear cells were used for TCR beta sequencing. Genomic DNA was extracted from the blood cell samples with the Qiagen DNeasy Blood Extraction Kit. The receptor was derived from a man in his forties in good health and CMV-seronegative. Sequences were obtained from PBMCs.

The nucleotides read TGTGCCAGCTCCCGGGACAGAACTCATGGCTACACCTTC. Its product reads: CASSRDRTHGYTF. This receptor chain uses TRBV25-1 and TRBJ1-2, with 7 bases aligning to TRBD1. The CDR3 has 13 amino acids, counting the end cysteine and phenylalanine. Only the CDR3 part of the read is kept: 39 bases, read in frame from the first base. Compared with germline, V lacks 8 bases and J lacks 6 bases; bases without a gene match: 9. CDR1 is given as MGHDK and CDR2 as SYGVNS, both from the germline V gene.